This T cell receptor beta chain was profiled in a study of chemoradiotherapy in HPV16-positive cancers. At the level of the study: A couple of HPV16-positive patients' cells yielded candidate HPV-specific clones and common motifs.

Sequencing used immunoSEQ multiplex PCR; TCRdb keeps in-frame clones, though not all of them. The sample contains about 16,000 clones, 70% of which appear only once. Germline V gene sequence: CDR1 SGDLS, CDR2 YYNGEE. The CDR3 has 16 residues. Between the trimmed V and J ends, which lost 0 bases and 0 bases, there was a span of 10 bases. The gene calls are TRBV9 and TRBJ1-5; D is unresolved. Sequences were derived from tumor tissue, sampled from a patient who underwent chemoradiotherapy. The sequence derives from a human donor with HPV-associated anogenital cancer. The DNA for the CDR3 is TGTGCCAGCAGCGTAGGAGGCCAATATAGCAATCAGCCCCAGCATTTT. Translating it yields CASSVGGQYSNQPQHF.